These 26 T cell receptor beta chains share one sample of origin, sequenced in a study of T cell responses to AZD1222 COVID-19 vaccine. Here immunoSEQ multiplex PCR was the method, and the copy in TCRdb shows in-frame clones only, minus some. Of about 130,000 clones listed, about four fifths are singletons. The sequencing used peripheral blood, collected on day 0 of AZD1222 vaccination. Receptors were obtained from an adult in good health.

The chain uses TRBV27 and TRBJ1-1, with unresolved D. The CDR3 is 15 amino acids. With 2 bases removed from V and 0 bases from J, the gap between germline ends came to 10 bases. Germline V gives CDR1 MNHEY, CDR2 SMNVEV (reference sequence). The DNA of the CDR3 is TGTGCCAGCAGTTTAGACTACCGCATGAACACTGAAGCTTTCTTT. Translated: CASSLDYRMNTEAFF.

The gene calls are TRBV28 and TRBJ1-2; 8 bases align to TRBD1. This CDR3 is built from 17 residues. The trim removed 4 bases at V and 2 bases at J, leaving 12 bases unmatched. CDR1 and CDR2 from the germline V gene are MDHEN and SYDVKM. CDR3 nucleotides: TGTGCCAGCAGTTCCGTACCTCAGGGGGCGCCAAACTATGGCTACACCTTC. This translates into CASSSVPQGAPNYGYTF.

The chain links TRBV2 to TRBJ2-2; D not resolved. V was clipped by 7 bases and J by 1 base, with 1 base between them. CDR3 length: 11 amino acids. Germline V gene lookup returns CDR1 SNHLY and CDR2 FYNNEI. CDR3 protein: CASMNTGELFF. CDR3 in DNA: TGTGCCAGCATGAACACCGGGGAGCTGTTTTTT.

This clone was picked up a small number of times. The gene calls are TRBV14 and TRBJ1-4; tentatively, D is TRBD1 (5 bases). V was cut by 6 bases and J by 4 bases, with 15 bases left in between. This CDR3 comprises 15 residues. Germline CDR1 reads SGHDN; CDR2 reads FVKESK. The CDR3 DNA reads as TGTGCCAGCAGTCCTTTGGGACGGAATAATGAAAAACTGTTTTTT. Protein sequence: CASSPLGRNNEKLFF.

The chain has TRBV11-3 and TRBJ2-1; D gene uncertain. The CDR3 runs 14 residues. Germline V gene sequence: CDR1 SGHNT, CDR2 YENEEA. The V gene lost 5 bases and the J gene lost 4 bases, with 12 bases spanning the gap. The CDR3 sequence: CASSRSQLYNEQFF. The DNA for the CDR3 is TGTGCCAGCAGCCGTTCTCAGCTGTACAATGAGCAGTTCTTC.

The chain uses TRBV5-1 and TRBJ1-2; TRBD1 might be the D (5 bases). The CDR3 is 16 amino acids. CDR1 is SGHRS and CDR2 is YFSETQ in the germline V gene. V was trimmed by 4 bases and J by 6 bases, leaving 22 bases between them. Here the CDR3 DNA reads TGCGCCAGCAGCATGGTGCCGGGACCCGGGGGGGATGGCTACACCTTC. It specifies CASSMVPGPGGDGYTF. Full variable domain (missing parts from reference TRBV5-1 and TRBJ1-2): KAGVTQTPRYLIKTRGQQVTLSCSPISGHRSVSWYQQTPGQGLQFLFEYFSETQRNKGNFPGRFSGRQFSNSRSEMNVSTLELGDSALYLCASSMVPGPGGDGYTFGSGTRLTVV.

The DNA of the CDR3 is TGCGCCAGCAGCCCGGGGACAGCGCACACTGAAGCTTTCTTT. Its protein is CASSPGTAHTEAFF. The chain is built from TRBV5-1 and TRBJ1-1; 7 nucleotides line up with TRBD1. CDR1 is SGHRS, CDR2 YFSETQ, per germline. The junction had 6 bases not matched to a gene; V was cut back by 4 bases and J by 3 bases. The length of the CDR3 is 14 residues.

This chain joins TRBV3-1 (or the pseudogene TRBV3-2) and TRBJ1-3; D gene uncertain. Looked up from germline, CDR1 is LGHDT and CDR2 is YNNKEL (reference sequence). The CDR3 sequence is 15 residues long. V was pared by 1 base and J by 0 bases, with 7 bases between. The DNA of the CDR3 is TGTGCCAGCAGCCAAGGGGGAGCCTCTGGAAACACCATATATTTT. It translates to CASSQGGASGNTIYF.

V gene TRBV9 combines with J gene TRBJ1-2; TRBD1 might be the D (6 bases). Trimming removed 3 bases at V and 2 bases at J, with 17 bases between. The CDR3 contains 16 residues. The germline V gene encodes CDR1 SGDLS and CDR2 YYNGEE. The CDR3 DNA reads as TGTGCCAGCAGCGCCCATGGGGGGCAGTTCAACTATGGCTACACCTTC. Its protein product is CASSAHGGQFNYGYTF.

For this clone: A junction end diverges from the germline sequence, so it may reflect a read error. The CDR3 DNA reads TGTGCCAGCACTTACGACAGGGGAGGAGAGACCCAGTACTTC. This encodes CASTYDRGGETQYF. This chain joins TRBV6-5 and TRBJ2-5; 8 bases match TRBD1. This CDR3 has 14 residues. Germline CDR1 and CDR2: MNHEY and SVGAGI.

To note about this clone: Different DNA sequences within this sample yield the same CDR3. V is TRBV25-1 and J is TRBJ1-5, with TRBD1 matching over 8 bases. This CDR3 has 13 residues. The J segment lost 4 bases and the V segment lost 6 bases, leaving 2 bases of the junction unmatched. The germline V gene encodes CDR1 MGHDK and CDR2 SYGVNS. CDR3 nucleotides: TGTGCCAGCAGAGGACAGGGAAATCAGCCCCAGCATTTT. Protein: CASRGQGNQPQHF.

The gene calls are TRBV20-1 and TRBJ1-5; no definite D call. The germline CDR1 and CDR2 sequences are DFQATT and SNEGSKA (reference sequence). The CDR3 covers 12 residues. Trimming stripped 3 bases from V and 0 bases from J, with 3 bases between. The CDR3 loop is CSASSSNQPQHF. DNA of the CDR3: TGCAGTGCTAGTTCTAGCAATCAGCCCCAGCATTTT.

The rearrangement uses TRBV5-6 and TRBJ1-4, with 9 bases that match TRBD1. This CDR3 spans 16 amino acids. V lost 3 bases to trimming and J lost 12 bases; unmatched junction nucleotides: 15. Germline CDR1 is SGHDT and CDR2 is YYEEEE. The chain's CDR3 is CASSSRGTGPGAELFF. In DNA, the CDR3 is TGTGCCAGCAGCTCCCGGGGGACAGGGCCAGGGGCGGAACTGTTTTTT.

The chain links TRBV6-5 to TRBJ2-7; D is tentatively TRBD1 or TRBD2 (6 bases each). The CDR3 has 14 amino acids. Trimming cost V 4 bases and J 7 bases, with 17 bases left between them. In germline, CDR1 is MNHEY, CDR2 SVGAGI. CDR3 in amino acids: CASSSLTGRGEQYF. CDR3 DNA sequence: TGTGCCAGCAGTTCACTGACAGGCCGGGGGGAGCAGTACTTC.

V is TRBV6-1 and J is TRBJ2-7; a weak D match, TRBD2 (5 bases). Germline V gene sequence: CDR1 MNHNS, CDR2 SASEGT. The V end lost 2 bases, the J end lost 3 bases, and 14 bases lay between the germline ends. This CDR3 is 15 amino acids long. The CDR3 DNA follows: TGTGCCAGCAGTGAATCGCGGCAGGCGGGCTACGAGCAGTACTTC. As protein: CASSESRQAGYEQYF.

This clone has just one count. The V call is TRBV19, the J call TRBJ1-1; D uncertain. Germline V gene lookup returns CDR1 LNHDA and CDR2 SQIVND (reference sequence). V lost 4 bases and J 11 bases, leaving 14 bases between the germline ends. This CDR3 is built from 12 residues. CDR3 amino acids: CASSTPGPWAFF. CDR3 bases: TGTGCCAGTAGTACCCCGGGCCCTTGGGCTTTCTTT.

The CDR3 nucleotides are TGTGCCAGCAGCGCCTCCCCCCGCCGGGACACCATATATTTT. Its translation: CASSASPRRDTIYF. This rearrangement joins TRBV9 to TRBJ1-3; D not resolved. The germline V gene encodes CDR1 SGDLS and CDR2 YYNGEE. This CDR3 region has 14 residues. With 3 bases removed from V and 8 bases from J, the gap between germline ends came to 15 bases.

This rearrangement joins TRBV7-2 to TRBJ2-3, with D maybe TRBD1 (5 bases). Trimming cost V 2 bases and J 3 bases, with 12 bases left between them. In germline, CDR1 is SGHTA, CDR2 FQGNSA. The CDR3 runs 15 residues. Here the CDR3 reads CASSLKQAETDTQYF. CDR3 coding DNA: TGTGCCAGCAGCTTAAAACAGGCTGAAACAGATACGCAGTATTTT.

The chain joins TRBV28 to TRBJ1-5, with D possibly TRBD1 on 5 matching bases. V shed 3 bases and J shed 7 bases, with 13 bases lying between them. The CDR3 consists of 14 residues. CDR1 is MDHEN and CDR2 is SYDVKM in the germline V gene. CDR3: CASSFGEGWQPQHF. CDR3 nucleotide sequence: TGTGCCAGCAGTTTTGGGGAGGGGTGGCAGCCCCAGCATTTT.

V and J are TRBV6-6 and TRBJ2-7, with 8 bases identical to TRBD1. Trimming cost V 5 bases and J 0 bases; bases outside gene matches: 18. The germline CDR1 and CDR2 sequences are MNHNY and SVGAGI (reference sequence). The CDR3 is 19 residues long. The CDR3 DNA reads as TGTGCCAGCAGTCTACAGGCAGGGGGCGAGACCCTATTCTCCTACGAGCAGTACTTC. As protein: CASSLQAGGETLFSYEQYF.

This sequence joins TRBV5-1 and TRBJ1-1, with 8 bases identical to TRBD1. Germline V gives CDR1 SGHRS, CDR2 YFSETQ. The V gene end was trimmed by 3 bases and the J gene end by 5 bases; junction bases not matched to a gene: 3. CDR3 length equals 13 residues. DNA of the CDR3: TGCGCCAGCAGCTCACAGGGGGGAACTGAAGCTTTCTTT. Translated: CASSSQGGTEAFF.

The chain joins TRBV29-1 to TRBJ1-2, with D possibly TRBD1 on 5 matching bases. This CDR3 has 11 amino acids. V was pared by 4 bases and J by 3 bases, with 6 bases between. CDR1 is SQVTM and CDR2 is ANQGSEA in the germline V gene. DNA of the CDR3: TGCAGCGTTGGAGGGGACTATGGCTACACCTTC. Protein: CSVGGDYGYTF.

This clone was observed once. V usage is TRBV10-3 and J usage is TRBJ1-1; TRBD1 agrees at 9 bases. The CDR3 is made up of 15 amino acids. V shed 11 bases and J 3 bases; nucleotides not matched to a gene: 13. Germline V gene sequence: CDR1 ENHRY, CDR2 SYGVKD. The CDR3 loop reads CASRGTGYQDTEAFF. CDR3 DNA sequence: TGTGCCTCGAGGGGGACAGGGTATCAGGACACTGAAGCTTTCTTT.

The rearrangement uses TRBV30 and TRBJ1-6; D is ambiguous. Germline V gene sequence: CDR1 GTSNPN, CDR2 SVGIG (reference sequence). The CDR3 is made up of 12 amino acids. Trimming took off 0 bases at V and 10 bases at J, with 7 bases between the two ends. The CDR3 sequence: CAWSVNVSPLHF. As DNA, the CDR3 is TGTGCCTGGAGTGTTAATGTCTCACCCCTCCACTTT.

This clone has a single count. The limits of the CDR3 on the DNA are not certain, so only TCRdb's listed CDR3 is given. The chain joins TRBV11-2 to TRBJ2-3; the table's TRBD2 call for D was not verified on the DNA. The CDR3 spans 18 residues, counting both ends. Germline values: CDR1 SGHAT, CDR2 FQNNGV. CDR3 protein: CAKYTCPGLADSTDTQYF.

The chain recombines TRBV4-2 with TRBJ1-6, with D uncertain. Germline lookup yields CDR1 LGHNA and CDR2 YNFKEQ. The CDR3 has 20 residues. V was clipped by 0 bases and J by 1 base, with 19 bases between them. CDR3 region: CASSQESVQQSRSYNSPLHF. Written as DNA, the CDR3 is TGTGCCAGCAGCCAAGAATCTGTCCAGCAATCCAGATCCTATAATTCACCCCTCCACTTT.